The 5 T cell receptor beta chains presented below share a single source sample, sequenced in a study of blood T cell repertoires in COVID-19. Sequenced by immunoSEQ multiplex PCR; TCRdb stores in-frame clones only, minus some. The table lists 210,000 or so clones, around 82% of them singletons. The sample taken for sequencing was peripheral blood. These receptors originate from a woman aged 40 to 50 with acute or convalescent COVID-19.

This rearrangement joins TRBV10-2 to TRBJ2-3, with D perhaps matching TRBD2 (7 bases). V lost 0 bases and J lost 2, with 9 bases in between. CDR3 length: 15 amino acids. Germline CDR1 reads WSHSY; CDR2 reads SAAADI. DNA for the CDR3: TGCGCCAGCAGTGAGTCGGGGGGGCTCACAGATACGCAGTATTTT. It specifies CASSESGGLTDTQYF.

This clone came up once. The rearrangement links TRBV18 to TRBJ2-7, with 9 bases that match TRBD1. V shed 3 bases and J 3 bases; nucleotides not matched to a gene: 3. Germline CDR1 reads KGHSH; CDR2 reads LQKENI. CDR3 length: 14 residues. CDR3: CASSPDRGNYEQYF. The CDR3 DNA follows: TGTGCCAGCTCACCGGACAGGGGAAACTACGAGCAGTACTTC.

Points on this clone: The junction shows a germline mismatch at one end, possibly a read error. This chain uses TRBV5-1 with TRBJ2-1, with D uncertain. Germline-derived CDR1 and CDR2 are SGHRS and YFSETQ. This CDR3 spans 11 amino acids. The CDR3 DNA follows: TGCGCCAGCAGCTTGAACAAAGAGCAGTTCTTC. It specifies CASSLNKEQFF. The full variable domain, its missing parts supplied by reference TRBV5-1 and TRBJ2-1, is KAGVTQTPRYLIKTRGQQVTLSCSPISGHRSVSWYQQTPGQGLQFLFEYFSETQRNKGNFPGRFSGRQFSNSRSEMNVSTLELGDSALYLCASSLNKEQFFGPGTRLTVL.

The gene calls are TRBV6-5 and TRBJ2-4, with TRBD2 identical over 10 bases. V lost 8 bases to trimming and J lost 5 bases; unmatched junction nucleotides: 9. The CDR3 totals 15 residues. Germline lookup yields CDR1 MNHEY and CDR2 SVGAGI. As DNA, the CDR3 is TGTGCCAGCGCGGTAGCGGGAGGAGTACAAAACATTCAGTACTTC. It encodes CASAVAGGVQNIQYF.

The CDR3 coding sequence is TGTGCTAGTGGTTTACAACTAGCGGGGGACAATGAGCAGTTCTTC. Encoded protein: CASGLQLAGDNEQFF. The chain joins TRBV12-5 to TRBJ2-1; TRBD2 aligns across 11 bases. Germline loops: CDR1 LGHNT, CDR2 FRNRAP. V shed 3 bases and J 5 bases; nucleotides not matched to a gene: 3. This CDR3 region has 15 residues.